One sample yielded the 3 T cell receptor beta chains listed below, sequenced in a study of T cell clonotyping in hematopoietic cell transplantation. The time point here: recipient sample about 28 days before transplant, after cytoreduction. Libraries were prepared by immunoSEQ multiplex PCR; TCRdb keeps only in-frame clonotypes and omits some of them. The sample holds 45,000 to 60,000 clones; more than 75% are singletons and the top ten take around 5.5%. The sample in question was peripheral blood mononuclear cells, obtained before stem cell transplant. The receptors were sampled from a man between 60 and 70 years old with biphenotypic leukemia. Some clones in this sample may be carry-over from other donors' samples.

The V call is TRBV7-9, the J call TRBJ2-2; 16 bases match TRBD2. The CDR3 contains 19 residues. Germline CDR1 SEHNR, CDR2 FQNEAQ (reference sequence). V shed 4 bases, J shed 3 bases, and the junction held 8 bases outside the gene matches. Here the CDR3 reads CASSSPGLAGGPDTGELFF. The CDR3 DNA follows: TGTGCCAGCAGCTCTCCGGGACTAGCGGGAGGGCCTGACACCGGGGAGCTGTTTTTT.

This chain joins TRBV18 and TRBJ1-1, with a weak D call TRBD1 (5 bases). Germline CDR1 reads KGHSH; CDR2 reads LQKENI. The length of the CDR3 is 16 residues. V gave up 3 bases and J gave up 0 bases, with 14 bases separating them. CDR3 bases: TGTGCCAGCTCACCTACTTCGGCGGGGCTGAACACTGAAGCTTTCTTT. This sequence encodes CASSPTSAGLNTEAFF.

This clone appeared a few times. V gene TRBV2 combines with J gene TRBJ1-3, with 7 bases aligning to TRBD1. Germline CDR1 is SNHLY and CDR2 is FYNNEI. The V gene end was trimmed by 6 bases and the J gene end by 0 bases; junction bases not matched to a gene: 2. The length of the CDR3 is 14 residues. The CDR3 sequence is CASRWDSSGNTIYF. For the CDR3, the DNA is TGTGCCAGCAGATGGGACAGCTCTGGAAACACCATATATTTT.